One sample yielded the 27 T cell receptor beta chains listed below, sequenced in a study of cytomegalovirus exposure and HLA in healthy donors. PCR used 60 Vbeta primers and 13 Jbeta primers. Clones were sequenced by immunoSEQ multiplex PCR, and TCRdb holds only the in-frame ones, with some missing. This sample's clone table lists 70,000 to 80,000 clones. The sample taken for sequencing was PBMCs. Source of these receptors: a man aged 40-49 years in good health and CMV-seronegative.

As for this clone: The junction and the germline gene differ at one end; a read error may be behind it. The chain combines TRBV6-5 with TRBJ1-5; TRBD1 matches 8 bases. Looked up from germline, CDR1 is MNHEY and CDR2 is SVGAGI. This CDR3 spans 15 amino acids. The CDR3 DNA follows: TGTGCCAGCAGTAACTCGATGACAGGGGATCAGCCCCAGCATTTT. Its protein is CASSNSMTGDQPQHF.

The CDR3 region has the DNA TGTGCCAGCAGCCGCCGGAGCGGGGGGTCACCCTACGAGCAGTACTTC. Protein product: CASSRRSGGSPYEQYF. The V gene is TRBV27, the J gene TRBJ2-7, with 9 positions matching TRBD2. The CDR3 totals 16 residues. The ends lost 6 bases at V and 2 bases at J; junction bases unmatched: 11. Germline-derived CDR1 and CDR2 are MNHEY and SMNVEV (reference sequence).

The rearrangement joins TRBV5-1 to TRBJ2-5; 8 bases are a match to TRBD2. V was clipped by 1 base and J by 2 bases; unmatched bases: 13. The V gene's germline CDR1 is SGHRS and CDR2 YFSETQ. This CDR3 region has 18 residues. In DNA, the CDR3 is TGCGCCAGCAGCTTGCCCCCGGGGGGGCGAGGTTCGCAAGAGACCCAGTACTTC. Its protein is CASSLPPGGRGSQETQYF.

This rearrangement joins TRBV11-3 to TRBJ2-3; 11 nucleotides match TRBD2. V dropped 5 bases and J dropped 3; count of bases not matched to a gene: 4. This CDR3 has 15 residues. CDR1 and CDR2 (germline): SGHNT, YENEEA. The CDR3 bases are TGTGCCAGCAGCCTTCTAGCGGGGGGTACAGATACGCAGTATTTT. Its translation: CASSLLAGGTDTQYF.

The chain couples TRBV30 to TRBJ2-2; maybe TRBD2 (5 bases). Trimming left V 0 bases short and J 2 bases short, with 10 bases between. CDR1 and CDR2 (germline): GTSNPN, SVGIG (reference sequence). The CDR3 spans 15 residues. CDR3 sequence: CAWSVLDFNTGELFF. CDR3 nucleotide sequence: TGTGCCTGGAGTGTACTGGACTTTAACACCGGGGAGCTGTTTTTT.

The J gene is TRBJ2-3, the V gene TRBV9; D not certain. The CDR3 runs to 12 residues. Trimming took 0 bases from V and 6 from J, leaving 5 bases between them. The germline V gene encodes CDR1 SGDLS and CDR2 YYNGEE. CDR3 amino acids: CASSVDEDTQYF. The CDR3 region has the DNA TGTGCCAGCAGCGTAGACGAGGATACGCAGTATTTT. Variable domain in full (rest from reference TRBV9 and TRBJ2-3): DSGVTQTPKHLITATGQRVTLRCSPRSGDLSVYWYQQSLDQGLQFLIQYYNGEERAKGNILERFSAQQFPDLHSELNLSSLELGDSALYFCASSVDEDTQYFGPGTRLTVL.

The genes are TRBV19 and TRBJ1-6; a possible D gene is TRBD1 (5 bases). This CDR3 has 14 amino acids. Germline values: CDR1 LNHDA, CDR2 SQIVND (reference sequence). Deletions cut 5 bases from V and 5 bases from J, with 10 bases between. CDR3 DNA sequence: TGTGCCAGTAGTGGGCAGGGAAATAATTCACCCCTCCACTTT. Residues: CASSGQGNNSPLHF.

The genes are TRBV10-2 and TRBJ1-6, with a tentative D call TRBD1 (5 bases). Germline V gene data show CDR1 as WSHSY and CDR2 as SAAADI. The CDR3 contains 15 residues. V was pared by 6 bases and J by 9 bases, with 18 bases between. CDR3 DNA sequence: TGCGCCAGCAGGGTGCGGCCGGGGGAAGGTTCACCCCTCCACTTT. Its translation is CASRVRPGEGSPLHF.

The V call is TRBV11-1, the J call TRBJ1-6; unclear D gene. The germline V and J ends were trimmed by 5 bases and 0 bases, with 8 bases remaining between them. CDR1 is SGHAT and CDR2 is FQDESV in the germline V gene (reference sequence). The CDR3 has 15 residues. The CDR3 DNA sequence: TGTGCCAGCAGCGAAATGAGCTCCTATAATTCACCCCTCCACTTT. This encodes CASSEMSSYNSPLHF.

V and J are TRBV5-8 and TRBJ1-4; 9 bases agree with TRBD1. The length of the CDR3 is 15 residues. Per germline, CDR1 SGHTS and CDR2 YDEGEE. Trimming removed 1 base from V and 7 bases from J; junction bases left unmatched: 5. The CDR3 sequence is CASSLTGTGLEKLFF. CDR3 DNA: TGTGCCAGCAGCTTGACCGGGACAGGGCTTGAAAAACTGTTTTTT.

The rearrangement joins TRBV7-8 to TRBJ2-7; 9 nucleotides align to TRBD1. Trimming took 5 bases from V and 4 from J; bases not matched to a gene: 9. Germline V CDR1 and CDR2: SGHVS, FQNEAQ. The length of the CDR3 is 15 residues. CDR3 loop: CASSGPTGGGYEQYF. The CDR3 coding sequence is TGTGCCAGCAGCGGTCCGACAGGGGGTGGGTACGAGCAGTACTTC.

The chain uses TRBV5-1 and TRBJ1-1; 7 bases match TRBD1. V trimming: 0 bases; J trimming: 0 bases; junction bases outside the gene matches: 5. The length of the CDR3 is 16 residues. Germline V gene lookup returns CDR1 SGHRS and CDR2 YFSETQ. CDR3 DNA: TGCGCCAGCAGCTTGGGGGACAGAAATTTGAACACTGAAGCTTTCTTT. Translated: CASSLGDRNLNTEAFF.

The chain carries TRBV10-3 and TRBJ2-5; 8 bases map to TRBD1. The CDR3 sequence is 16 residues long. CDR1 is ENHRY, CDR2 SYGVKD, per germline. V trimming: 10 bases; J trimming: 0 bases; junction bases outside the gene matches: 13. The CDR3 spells CATVRGQGGNQETQYF. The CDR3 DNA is TGTGCCACCGTACGAGGACAGGGAGGAAACCAAGAGACCCAGTACTTC.

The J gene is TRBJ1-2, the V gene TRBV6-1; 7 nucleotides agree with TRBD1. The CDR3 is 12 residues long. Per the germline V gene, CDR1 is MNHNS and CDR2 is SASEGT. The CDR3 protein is CAAGQNERGYTF. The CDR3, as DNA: TGTGCGGCGGGACAGAACGAACGTGGCTACACCTTC.

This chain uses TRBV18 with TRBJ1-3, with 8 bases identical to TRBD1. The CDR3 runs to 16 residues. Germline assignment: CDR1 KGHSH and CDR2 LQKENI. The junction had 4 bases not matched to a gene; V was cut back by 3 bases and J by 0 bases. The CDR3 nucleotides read TGTGCCAGCTCACCCCTAGGACAGGGCTCTGGAAACACCATATATTTT. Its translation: CASSPLGQGSGNTIYF. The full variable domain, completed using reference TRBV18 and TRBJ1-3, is NAGVMQNPRHLVRRRGQEARLRCSPMKGHSHVYWYRQLPEEGLKFMVYLQKENIIDESGMPKERFSAEFPKEGPSILRIQQVVRGDSAAYFCASSPLGQGSGNTIYFGEGSWLTVV.

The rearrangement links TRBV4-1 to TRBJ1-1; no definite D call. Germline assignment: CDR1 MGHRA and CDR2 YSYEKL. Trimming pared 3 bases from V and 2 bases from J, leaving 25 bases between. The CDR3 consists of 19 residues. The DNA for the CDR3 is TGCGCCAGCAGCCACCCCCAGTCGACCAGAGGGTTCGGAAACACTGAAGCTTTCTTT. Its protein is CASSHPQSTRGFGNTEAFF.

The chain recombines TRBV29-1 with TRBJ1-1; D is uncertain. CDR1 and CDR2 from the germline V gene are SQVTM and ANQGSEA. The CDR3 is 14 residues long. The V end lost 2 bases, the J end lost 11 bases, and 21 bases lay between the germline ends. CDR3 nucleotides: TGCAGCGTTGAAAGTTGGGCAGCACCAGGAGGGGCTTTCTTT. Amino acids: CSVESWAAPGGAFF.

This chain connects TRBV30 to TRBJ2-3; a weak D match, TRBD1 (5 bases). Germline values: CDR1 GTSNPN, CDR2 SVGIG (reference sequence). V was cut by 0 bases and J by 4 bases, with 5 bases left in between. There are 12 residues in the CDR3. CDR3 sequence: CAWSVGADTQYF. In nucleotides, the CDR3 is TGTGCCTGGAGTGTAGGGGCAGATACGCAGTATTTT.

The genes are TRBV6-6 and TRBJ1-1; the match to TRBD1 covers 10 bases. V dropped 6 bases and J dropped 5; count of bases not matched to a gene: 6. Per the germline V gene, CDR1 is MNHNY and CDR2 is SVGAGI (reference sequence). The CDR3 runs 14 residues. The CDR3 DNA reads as TGTGCCAGCAGACCCGGGACAGGGGTTACTGAAGCTTTCTTT. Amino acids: CASRPGTGVTEAFF.

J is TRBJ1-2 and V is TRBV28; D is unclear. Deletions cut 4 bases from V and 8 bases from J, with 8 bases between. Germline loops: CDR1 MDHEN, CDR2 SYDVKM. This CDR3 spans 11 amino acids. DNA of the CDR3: TGTGCCAGCAGTTACCCCCGGGGCTACACCTTC. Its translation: CASSYPRGYTF.

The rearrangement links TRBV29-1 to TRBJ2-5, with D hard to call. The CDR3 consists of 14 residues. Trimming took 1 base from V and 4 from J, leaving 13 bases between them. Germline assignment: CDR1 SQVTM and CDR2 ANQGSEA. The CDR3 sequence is CSVEGQTGGETQYF. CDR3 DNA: TGCAGCGTTGAAGGGCAGACCGGCGGAGAGACCCAGTACTTC. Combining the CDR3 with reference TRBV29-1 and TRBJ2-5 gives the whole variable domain SAVISQKPSRDICQRGTSLTIQCQVDSQVTMMFWYRQQPGQSLTLIATANQGSEATYESGFVIDKFPISRPNLTFSTLTVSNMSPEDSSIYLCSVEGQTGGETQYFGPGTRLLVL.

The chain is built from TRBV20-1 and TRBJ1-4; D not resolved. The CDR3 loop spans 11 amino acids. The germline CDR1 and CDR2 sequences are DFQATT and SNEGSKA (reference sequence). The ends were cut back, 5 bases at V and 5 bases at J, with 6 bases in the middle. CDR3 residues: CSAPLNEKLFF. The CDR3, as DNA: TGCAGTGCTCCTTTAAATGAAAAACTGTTTTTT.

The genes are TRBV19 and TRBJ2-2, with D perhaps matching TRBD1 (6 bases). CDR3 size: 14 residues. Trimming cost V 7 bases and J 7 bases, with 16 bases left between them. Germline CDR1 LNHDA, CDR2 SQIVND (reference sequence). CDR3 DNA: TGTGCCAGTACAACAGGGACGGGCGGCGGGGAGCTGTTTTTT. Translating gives CASTTGTGGGELFF.

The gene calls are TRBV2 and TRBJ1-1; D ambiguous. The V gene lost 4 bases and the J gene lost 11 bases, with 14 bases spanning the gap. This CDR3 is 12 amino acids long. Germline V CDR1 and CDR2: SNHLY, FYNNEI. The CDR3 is CASSVQSLAAFF. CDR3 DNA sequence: TGTGCCAGCAGTGTTCAATCCTTAGCGGCTTTCTTT.

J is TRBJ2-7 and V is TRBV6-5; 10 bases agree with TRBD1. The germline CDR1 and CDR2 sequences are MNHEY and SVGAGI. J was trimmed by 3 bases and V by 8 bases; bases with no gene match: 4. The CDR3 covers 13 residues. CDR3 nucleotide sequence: TGTGCCAGCGGACAGGGGGGAGGCTACGAGCAGTACTTC. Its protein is CASGQGGGYEQYF.

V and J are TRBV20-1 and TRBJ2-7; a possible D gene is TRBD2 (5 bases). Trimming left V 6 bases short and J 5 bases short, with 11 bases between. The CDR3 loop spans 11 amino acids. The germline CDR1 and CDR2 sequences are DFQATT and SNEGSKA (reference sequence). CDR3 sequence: CSAPGVHEQYF. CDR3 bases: TGCAGTGCCCCCGGGGTGCACGAGCAGTACTTC.

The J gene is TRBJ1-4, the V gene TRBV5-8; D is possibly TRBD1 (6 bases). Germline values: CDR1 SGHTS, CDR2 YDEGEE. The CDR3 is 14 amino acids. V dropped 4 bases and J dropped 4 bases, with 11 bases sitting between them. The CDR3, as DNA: TGTGCCAGCAGCCTGGGGGGCTATAATGAAAAACTGTTTTTT. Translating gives CASSLGGYNEKLFF. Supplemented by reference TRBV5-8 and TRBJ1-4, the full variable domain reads EAGVTQSPTHLIKTRGQQATLRCSPISGHTSVYWYQQALGLGLQFLLWYDEGEERNRGNFPPRFSGRQFPNYSSELNVNALELEDSALYLCASSLGGYNEKLFFGSGTQLSVL.